These 20 T cell receptor beta chains came from one sample sequenced in a study of blood T cells in healthy people across ages. It was with a sample-barcoded 5' primer and a J-beta primer mix that a second PCR of roughly 7 to 12 cycles was run. TCRdb ran MiXCR on the 5' RACE reads and lists one entry per CDR3 protein. The sample consists of roughly 1.9 million distinct CDR3 sequences, approximately 39% of them appearing once. The sequenced sample consisted of blood. The receptors were gathered from a human donor in good health.

The chain joins TRBV5-1 to TRBJ2-1; 7 bases map to TRBD2. Trimming took 0 bases from V and 4 from J; bases not matched to a gene: 10. Germline V gene sequence: CDR1 SGHRS, CDR2 YFSETQ. CDR3 length: 17 amino acids. CDR3: CASSLGIGGDFYNEQFF. For the CDR3, the DNA is TGCGCCAGCAGCTTGGGAATTGGGGGGGACTTTTACAATGAGCAGTTCTTC.

This rearrangement joins TRBV9 to TRBJ2-1, with D possibly matching TRBD1 (5 bases). V shed 0 bases and J shed 2 bases, with 6 bases lying between them. CDR1 and CDR2 (germline): SGDLS, YYNGEE. The CDR3 has 14 amino acids. As DNA, the CDR3 is TGTGCCAGCAGCGTAGAGGGGACCTACAATGAGCAGTTCTTC. It specifies CASSVEGTYNEQFF.

This chain links TRBV21-1 with TRBJ2-4; the table assigns TRBD2, which was not confirmed against the DNA. TRBV21-1 is a documented pseudogene. This CDR3 spans 19 amino acids. The CDR3 sequence is CARGPTAGIGAIVKNIQYF. The CDR3 bases are TGTGCCAGGGGCCCAACGGCAGGGATCGGGGCCATAGTCAAAAACATTCAGTACTTC.

The chain is built from TRBV5-1 and TRBJ2-1; 9 nucleotides align to TRBD1. This CDR3 contains 14 residues. Germline V gene lookup returns CDR1 SGHRS and CDR2 YFSETQ. J gave up 7 bases and V 0 bases, and 2 bases lay outside the gene matches. CDR3 amino acids: CASSLDGTGNEQFF. Written as DNA, the CDR3 is TGCGCCAGCAGCTTGGATGGGACAGGGAATGAGCAGTTCTTC.

The rearrangement joins TRBV14 to TRBJ2-4, with D unclear. Per the germline V gene, CDR1 is SGHDN and CDR2 is FVKESK. Trimming left V 4 bases short and J 1 base short, with 5 bases between. This CDR3 is 13 amino acids long. CDR3 in amino acids: CASSPFAKNIQYF. CDR3 nucleotides: TGTGCCAGCAGCCCTTTCGCCAAAAACATTCAGTACTTC. Full variable domain (outside the CDR3, taken from reference TRBV14 and TRBJ2-4): EAGVTQFPSHSVIEKGQTVTLRCDPISGHDNLYWYRRVMGKEIKFLLHFVKESKQDESGMPNNRFLAERTGGTYSTLKVQPAELEDSGVYFCASSPFAKNIQYFGAGTRLSVL.

This clonotype occurred a few times. The V gene is TRBV20-1, the J gene TRBJ2-5, with TRBD2 as a possible D gene (5 bases). Germline V gene data show CDR1 as DFQATT and CDR2 as SNEGSKA (reference sequence). The CDR3 length is 13 residues. Trimming took 1 base from V and 5 from J, leaving 11 bases between them. The CDR3 DNA follows: TGCAGTGCTAGAGTTGCGGGTTCGGAGACCCAGTACTTC. Its translation: CSARVAGSETQYF.

This clonotype came up once. One junction end does not reproduce the germline sequence, and a read error may be involved. The rearrangement links TRBV29-1 to TRBJ2-5; D may be TRBD1 (6 bases). Germline V lookup: CDR1 SQVTM, CDR2 ANQGSEA. This CDR3 region has 13 residues. In nucleotides, the CDR3 is TGCAGCGTCCGCACTGACAGGCAAGAGACTCAGTACTTC. Its translation: CSVRTDRQETQYF.

The V gene is TRBV3-1, the J gene TRBJ2-4; maybe TRBD1 (6 bases). Germline CDR1 is LGHDT and CDR2 is YNNKEL (reference sequence). CDR3 length: 20 amino acids. Trimming took off 4 bases at V and 0 bases at J, with 25 bases between the two ends. CDR3 region: CASSPGQLLGVILAKNIQYF. CDR3 nucleotide sequence: TGTGCCAGCAGCCCTGGACAGTTGTTGGGGGTAATACTAGCCAAAAACATTCAGTACTTC.

This clonotype was counted a few times. The chain couples TRBV12-3 or TRBV12-4 to TRBJ1-2, with 11 bases aligning to TRBD1. The CDR3 runs to 17 residues. J lost 7 bases, V lost 4 bases, and 14 bases had no gene match. This chain's CDR3 is CASSWGQGEVADSGYTF. In nucleotides, the CDR3 is TGTGCCAGCAGTTGGGGACAGGGGGAGGTTGCGGATTCTGGCTACACCTTC.

This chain connects TRBV12-3 or TRBV12-4 to TRBJ2-4; TRBD2 agrees at 9 bases. TRBJ2-5 explains the end of the DNA better; the J call may be wrong. The CDR3 runs to 15 residues. The CDR3 loop reads CASTIAGEGGETQYF. Written as DNA, the CDR3 is TGTGCCAGCACCATAGCGGGGGAGGGGGGAGAGACCCAGTACTTC.

This clonotype has a handful of counts. The chain combines TRBV20-1 with TRBJ2-1; D unresolved. The length of the CDR3 is 14 residues. V lost 3 bases and J 1 base, leaving 10 bases between the germline ends. Germline CDR1 and CDR2: DFQATT and SNEGSKA (reference sequence). CDR3 loop: CSARAARSYNEQFF. The DNA for the CDR3 is TGCAGTGCTAGGGCTGCGAGATCCTACAATGAGCAGTTCTTC.

This clonotype was seen a handful of times. The gene calls are TRBV6-1 and TRBJ1-2, with 7 positions matching TRBD1. There are 17 residues in the CDR3. Germline assignment: CDR1 MNHNS and CDR2 SASEGT. Germline trimming cut 4 bases from V and 1 base from J; bases unmatched to any gene: 12. The chain's CDR3 is CASSGWDSTMSNYGYTF. The CDR3 nucleotides are TGTGCCAGCAGTGGATGGGACAGCACCATGAGTAACTATGGCTACACCTTC.

The count of this clonotype is one. This chain links TRBV4-2 with TRBJ1-1; 8 bases map to TRBD1. The V segment lost 3 bases and the J segment 5 bases; nucleotides outside the gene matches: 17. The CDR3 contains 18 residues. Germline CDR1 and CDR2: LGHNA and YNFKEQ. CDR3 in DNA: TGTGCCAGCAGCCAGGCCAGACAGGGGAGCTTCGTGTGGACTGAAGCTTTCTTT. Its translation is CASSQARQGSFVWTEAFF.

Regarding this clonotype: The junction departs from the called germline gene at one end, perhaps through a read error. This chain connects TRBV20-1 to TRBJ1-5, with no clear D. The CDR3 consists of 13 residues. Germline V gene sequence: CDR1 DFQATT, CDR2 SNEGSKA (reference sequence). The CDR3 protein is CNATRQSNRPQHF. In DNA form, the CDR3 reads TGCAATGCAACTAGACAAAGCAATCGGCCCCAGCATTTT.

The chain carries TRBV6-1 and TRBJ2-4, with 11 nucleotides matching TRBD2. The J call may be wrong; the DNA end is better matched by TRBJ2-7. Looked up from germline, CDR1 is MNHNS and CDR2 is SASEGT. The CDR3 consists of 15 residues. The CDR3 DNA sequence: TGTGCAGTACAATCTAGCGGGGGGTTCGACTACGAGCAGTACTTC. Translated, it gives CAVQSSGGFDYEQYF.

The V gene is TRBV20-1, the J gene TRBJ2-3, with 14 bases lining up with TRBD2. V was pared by 6 bases and J by 2 bases, with 16 bases of the junction left unmatched. The CDR3 runs 19 residues. Per the germline V gene, CDR1 is DFQATT and CDR2 is SNEGSKA (reference sequence). CDR3 loop: CSASTPPGLAGVPTDTQYF. CDR3 nucleotide sequence: TGCAGTGCCTCAACCCCACCGGGACTAGCGGGGGTCCCCACAGATACGCAGTATTTT.

A few counts support this clonotype. The chain joins TRBV10-3 to TRBJ2-3, with D maybe TRBD2 (5 bases). The CDR3 is made up of 17 amino acids. CDR1 is ENHRY, CDR2 SYGVKD, per germline. The V end lost 6 bases, the J end lost 0 bases, and 19 bases lay between the germline ends. CDR3 nucleotides: TGTGCCATCAGAAAAGTCCCCCCAGCGGTTAGCACAGATACGCAGTATTTT. Amino acid sequence: CAIRKVPPAVSTDTQYF.

This clonotype was observed a single time. V is TRBV9 and J is TRBJ2-1, with 9 bases fitting TRBD2. Trimming removed 3 bases from V and 0 bases from J; junction bases left unmatched: 4. The CDR3 has 16 amino acids. Germline lookup yields CDR1 SGDLS and CDR2 YYNGEE. CDR3 residues: CASSAGLAISYNEQFF. The CDR3 DNA reads as TGTGCCAGCAGCGCGGGACTAGCAATCTCCTACAATGAGCAGTTCTTC.

This clonotype was counted between two and nine times. This chain connects TRBV4-3 to TRBJ2-4, with D possibly being TRBD1 (7 bases). Germline V gene lookup returns CDR1 LGHNA and CDR2 YSLEER. The CDR3 is made up of 14 amino acids. V dropped 0 bases and J dropped 13 bases, with 16 bases sitting between them. The CDR3 region is CASSQEEGAKEQYF. The CDR3 bases are TGCGCCAGCAGCCAAGAGGAGGGGGCGAAGGAGCAGTACTTC.

This clonotype came up a few times. This CDR3 is CASSLALAGTNQPQHF. The DNA of the CDR3 is TGTGCCAGCAGTTTAGCGCTTGCGGGGACCAATCAGCCCCAGCATTTT. The V call is TRBV12-3 or TRBV12-4, the J call TRBJ1-5; maybe TRBD1 (5 bases). The germline V and J ends were trimmed by 0 bases and 3 bases, with 12 bases remaining between them. The CDR3 is made up of 16 amino acids.